Each of the 26 T cell receptor beta chains below was sequenced from the same sample in a study of T cell responses to AZD1222 COVID-19 vaccine. The assay was immunoSEQ multiplex PCR, and TCRdb's table has in-frame clones only and misses some. The sample contains 150,000 or so clones, more than 70% of which appear only once. Specimen: peripheral blood, collected on day 0 of AZD1222 vaccination. The source of these receptors is an adult in good health.

The chain combines TRBV30 with TRBJ1-3; TRBD1 is a possible D gene (5 bases). Germline V lookup: CDR1 GTSNPN, CDR2 SVGIG (reference sequence). The CDR3 is 13 amino acids. The CDR3 protein is CAILRGSGNTIYF. CDR3 nucleotide sequence: TGTGCTATACTGCGGGGGAGTGGAAACACCATATATTTT.

The chain recombines TRBV29-1 with TRBJ1-1; 7 bases agree with TRBD1. Germline lookup yields CDR1 SQVTM and CDR2 ANQGSEA. The V segment lost 6 bases and the J segment 4 bases; nucleotides outside the gene matches: 8. This CDR3 is 13 amino acids long. CDR3 sequence: CSVARQGGTEAFF. The CDR3 nucleotides are TGCAGCGTCGCTCGACAGGGTGGCACTGAAGCTTTCTTT.

The chain combines TRBV9 with TRBJ2-5, with 13 bases lining up with TRBD2. V lost 3 bases, J lost 1 base, and 9 bases stayed unmatched. The CDR3 consists of 18 residues. Germline assignment: CDR1 SGDLS and CDR2 YYNGEE. Here the CDR3 reads CASSGGTSGKEFQETQYF. CDR3 DNA: TGTGCCAGCAGCGGGGGGACTAGCGGGAAGGAGTTCCAAGAGACCCAGTACTTC.

This chain uses TRBV5-1 with TRBJ1-6; the D gene is possibly TRBD1 (6 bases). Trimming took off 3 bases at V and 10 bases at J, with 17 bases between the two ends. Germline V gene data show CDR1 as SGHRS and CDR2 as YFSETQ. The CDR3 sequence is 15 residues long. This CDR3 is CASSSDNRVGSPLHF. The CDR3 DNA reads as TGCGCCAGCAGCTCCGACAACAGGGTCGGATCACCCCTCCACTTT.

This chain connects TRBV30 to TRBJ2-3; unclear D gene. Trimming removed 0 bases from V and 9 bases from J, with 10 bases in between. The CDR3 is made up of 12 amino acids. Germline CDR1 is GTSNPN and CDR2 is SVGIG (reference sequence). CDR3 sequence reads: CAWSVRGITQYF. For the CDR3, the DNA is TGTGCCTGGAGTGTCCGTGGGATCACGCAGTATTTT. The complete variable domain, with remaining parts taken from reference TRBV30 and TRBJ2-3, reads SQTIHQWPATLVQPVGSPLSLECTVEGTSNPNLYWYRQAAGRGLQLLFYSVGIGQISSEVPQNLSASRPQDRQFILSSKKLLLSDSGFYLCAWSVRGITQYFGPGTRLTVL.

This clone was detected only a few times. The chain recombines TRBV24-1 with TRBJ2-7; 13 nucleotides line up with TRBD2. The junction had 7 bases not matched to a gene; V was cut back by 12 bases and J by 0 bases. The CDR3 runs 15 residues. The V gene's germline CDR1 is KGHDR and CDR2 SFDVKD. The CDR3 loop is CAPGLAGLCSYEQYF. The CDR3, as DNA: TGTGCCCCGGGACTAGCGGGGCTGTGCTCCTACGAGCAGTACTTC.

The chain couples TRBV29-1 to TRBJ2-1; no firm D call. This CDR3 has 15 amino acids. Germline CDR1 and CDR2: SQVTM and ANQGSEA. V dropped 7 bases and J dropped 4 bases, with 20 bases sitting between them. The CDR3, as DNA: TGCAGCGCTAGGGCTACCGGTTCTCCTTACAATGAGCAGTTCTTC. It encodes CSARATGSPYNEQFF.

The chain links TRBV7-9 to TRBJ1-4, with D possibly TRBD1 on 5 matching bases. CDR3 length: 14 residues. Trimming removed 2 bases at V and 8 bases at J, with 12 bases between. CDR1 SEHNR and CDR2 FQNEAQ come from the germline V gene (reference sequence). Here the CDR3 reads CASSLQGVGEKLFF. DNA of the CDR3: TGTGCCAGCAGCTTACAGGGAGTGGGAGAAAAACTGTTTTTT.

This clone was recorded once. The rearrangement uses TRBV19 and TRBJ1-1; 10 bases map to TRBD1. The V gene's germline CDR1 is LNHDA and CDR2 SQIVND (reference sequence). This CDR3 comprises 12 residues. J was trimmed by 14 bases and V by 6 bases; bases with no gene match: 9. Here the CDR3 DNA reads TGTGCCAGTAGAGACGGGACAGGGGAGATGTTCTTT. Amino acids: CASRDGTGEMFF.

V usage is TRBV27 and J usage is TRBJ2-7, with 9 bases aligning to TRBD2. Unmatched junction bases numbered 13, after V lost 5 bases and J lost 5 bases. Per the germline V gene, CDR1 is MNHEY and CDR2 is SMNVEV (reference sequence). The CDR3 totals 16 residues. The CDR3 DNA is TGTGCCAGCAGTCTAGGTAGCGGGAGTTCTCCACACGAGCAGTACTTC. Its translation: CASSLGSGSSPHEQYF.

This clone was seen a handful of times. The rearrangement joins TRBV9 to TRBJ2-1; perhaps TRBD2 as D (6 bases). This CDR3 has 15 residues. Trimming took 0 bases from V and 7 from J, leaving 14 bases between them. Germline V gene sequence: CDR1 SGDLS, CDR2 YYNGEE. The CDR3 loop is CASSVGAGYYNEQFF. The CDR3 coding sequence is TGTGCCAGCAGCGTAGGAGCGGGTTACTATAATGAGCAGTTCTTC.

The chain uses TRBV7-9 and TRBJ2-7; D may be TRBD2 (5 bases). Trimming left V 4 bases short and J 2 bases short, with 12 bases between. The CDR3 extends over 14 amino acids. Germline assignment: CDR1 SEHNR and CDR2 FQNEAQ (reference sequence). The CDR3, as DNA: TGTGCCAGCAGCTCTATTAGCGTTACCTACGAGCAGTACTTC. Its protein product is CASSSISVTYEQYF.

This chain joins TRBV13 and TRBJ1-6; 8 nucleotides align to TRBD1. Per the germline V gene, CDR1 is PRHDT and CDR2 is FYEKMQ (reference sequence). Losses at the gene ends were 5 bases for V and 9 bases for J; bases not matched to a gene: 6. The length of the CDR3 is 14 residues. The CDR3 is CASSPGQGGSPLHF. The CDR3 coding sequence is TGTGCCAGCAGCCCAGGACAGGGCGGTTCACCCCTCCACTTT.

The V and J genes are TRBV14 and TRBJ1-2; 8 bases are shared with TRBD1. With 4 bases clipped from V and 8 bases from J, the junction kept 9 bases outside the gene matches. The CDR3 has 14 amino acids. Germline CDR1 reads SGHDN; CDR2 reads FVKESK. The CDR3 sequence: CASSLVGQAIGYTF. The DNA for the CDR3 is TGTGCCAGCAGCCTCGTGGGACAGGCCATCGGCTACACCTTC.

The CDR3, as DNA: TGTGCCATTCTTCGGACAGATTACAATGAGCAGTTCTTC. The encoded protein is CAILRTDYNEQFF. This rearrangement joins TRBV6-5 to TRBJ2-1; a weak D match, TRBD1 (6 bases). Germline loops: CDR1 MNHEY, CDR2 SVGAGI. V lost 10 bases, J lost 4 bases, and 14 bases lay in between. This CDR3 contains 13 residues.

This rearrangement joins TRBV6-5 to TRBJ1-1; D uncertain. Germline loops: CDR1 MNHEY, CDR2 SVGAGI. The CDR3 is made up of 12 amino acids. Trimming stripped 6 bases from V and 2 bases from J, with 7 bases between. CDR3 amino acids: CASRGGNTEAFF. DNA of the CDR3: TGTGCCAGCAGGGGTGGTAACACTGAAGCTTTCTTT.

This rearrangement joins TRBV10-1 to TRBJ2-1; D is perhaps TRBD1 or TRBD2 (5 bases each). The CDR3 is made up of 17 amino acids. V was trimmed by 0 bases and J by 0 bases, leaving 12 bases between them. Germline V gene sequence: CDR1 WNHNN, CDR2 SYGVQD (reference sequence). Written as DNA, the CDR3 is TGCGCCAGCAGTGAGTCCGGAGCAGGGAGCTCCTACAATGAGCAGTTCTTC. This translates into CASSESGAGSSYNEQFF.

The V call is TRBV6-6, the J call TRBJ2-3; no reliable D call. This CDR3 spans 12 amino acids. The ends were cut back, 7 bases at V and 0 bases at J, with 5 bases in the middle. Germline V lookup: CDR1 MNHNY, CDR2 SVGAGI (reference sequence). The CDR3 is CASTRSTDTQYF. The CDR3, as DNA: TGTGCCAGCACCCGTAGCACAGATACGCAGTATTTT.

The chain combines TRBV28 with TRBJ2-7; D could derive from TRBD1 or TRBD2 (5 bases each). The CDR3 contains 15 residues. With 5 bases removed from V and 4 bases from J, the gap between germline ends came to 18 bases. CDR1 MDHEN and CDR2 SYDVKM come from the germline V gene. The CDR3 DNA is TGTGCCAGCAGTATTCCAGGTTCGGGGCCTTACGAGCAGTACTTC. Translated: CASSIPGSGPYEQYF.

This chain links TRBV18 with TRBJ1-1, with 8 bases identical to TRBD1. This CDR3 contains 17 residues. The ends lost 5 bases at V and 4 bases at J; junction bases unmatched: 15. Germline-derived CDR1 and CDR2 are KGHSH and LQKENI. The chain's CDR3 is CASSYGQGARRGTEAFF. The DNA of the CDR3 is TGTGCCAGCTCATACGGACAGGGAGCAAGAAGGGGCACTGAAGCTTTCTTT. Combining the CDR3 with reference TRBV18 and TRBJ1-1 gives the whole variable domain NAGVMQNPRHLVRRRGQEARLRCSPMKGHSHVYWYRQLPEEGLKFMVYLQKENIIDESGMPKERFSAEFPKEGPSILRIQQVVRGDSAAYFCASSYGQGARRGTEAFFGQGTRLTVV.

J is TRBJ1-1 and V is TRBV12-3 or TRBV12-4, with a possible D match to TRBD1 (5 bases). This CDR3 spans 13 amino acids. V was shortened by 3 bases and J by 8 bases, with 13 bases between the two germline ends. The CDR3 DNA reads as TGTGCCAGCAGTTTCCCCGGGACGGCCGAAGCTTTCTTT. It specifies CASSFPGTAEAFF.

DNA of the CDR3: TGTGCCAGCAGGCGCGAAGGGAATTGGGGATACGAGCAGTACTTC. Translated: CASRREGNWGYEQYF. This rearrangement joins TRBV27 to TRBJ2-7; D unclear. Trimming stripped 6 bases from V and 4 bases from J, with 19 bases between. CDR1 MNHEY and CDR2 SMNVEV come from the germline V gene (reference sequence). The CDR3 is made up of 15 amino acids.

The chain uses TRBV30 and TRBJ2-7, with D perhaps matching TRBD1 (6 bases). The V end was cut by 0 bases, the J end by 6 bases, with 9 bases between. The V gene's germline CDR1 is GTSNPN and CDR2 SVGIG (reference sequence). The CDR3 consists of 12 residues. The CDR3 spells CAWSVGAREQYF. The CDR3 nucleotides read TGTGCCTGGAGTGTGGGGGCCCGCGAGCAGTACTTC.

The chain joins TRBV13 to TRBJ2-7; 9 nucleotides agree with TRBD1. V lost 4 bases to trimming and J lost 5 bases; unmatched junction nucleotides: 9. The CDR3 has 15 residues. Per the germline V gene, CDR1 is PRHDT and CDR2 is FYEKMQ (reference sequence). The DNA of the CDR3 is TGTGCCAGCAGCTCCCCGGGACAGGGTATCCACGAGCAGTACTTC. Translating it yields CASSSPGQGIHEQYF.

V is TRBV3-1 (or the pseudogene TRBV3-2) and J is TRBJ2-7, with TRBD1 as a possible D gene (5 bases). V was shortened by 4 bases and J by 6 bases, with 10 bases between the two germline ends. CDR3 length: 12 residues. Germline V gene data show CDR1 as LGHDT and CDR2 as YNNKEL (reference sequence). The DNA of the CDR3 is TGTGCCAGCAGCCCAGACAGAGCCGAGCAGTACTTC. It translates to CASSPDRAEQYF.

The V call is TRBV27, the J call TRBJ2-7; possibly TRBD2 for D (5 bases). The CDR3 contains 17 residues. CDR1 and CDR2 from the germline V gene are MNHEY and SMNVEV (reference sequence). The V end lost 8 bases, the J end lost 0 bases, and 23 bases lay between the germline ends. CDR3 in amino acids: CASREGPLAPSSYEQYF. CDR3 DNA: TGTGCCAGCCGTGAGGGCCCTCTCGCTCCTAGCTCCTACGAGCAGTACTTC.